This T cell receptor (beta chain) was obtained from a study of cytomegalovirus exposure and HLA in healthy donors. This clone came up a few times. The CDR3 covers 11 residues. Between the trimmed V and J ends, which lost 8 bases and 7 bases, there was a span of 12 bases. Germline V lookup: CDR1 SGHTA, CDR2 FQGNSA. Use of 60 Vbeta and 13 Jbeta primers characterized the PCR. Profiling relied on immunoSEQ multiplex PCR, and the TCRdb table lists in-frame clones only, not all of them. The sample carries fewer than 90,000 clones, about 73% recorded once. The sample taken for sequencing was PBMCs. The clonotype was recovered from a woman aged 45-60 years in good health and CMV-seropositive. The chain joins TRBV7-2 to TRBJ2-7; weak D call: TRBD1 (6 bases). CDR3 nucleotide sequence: TGTGCCAGCTCAGGGGATGGGGAGCAGTACTTC. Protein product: CASSGDGEQYF.